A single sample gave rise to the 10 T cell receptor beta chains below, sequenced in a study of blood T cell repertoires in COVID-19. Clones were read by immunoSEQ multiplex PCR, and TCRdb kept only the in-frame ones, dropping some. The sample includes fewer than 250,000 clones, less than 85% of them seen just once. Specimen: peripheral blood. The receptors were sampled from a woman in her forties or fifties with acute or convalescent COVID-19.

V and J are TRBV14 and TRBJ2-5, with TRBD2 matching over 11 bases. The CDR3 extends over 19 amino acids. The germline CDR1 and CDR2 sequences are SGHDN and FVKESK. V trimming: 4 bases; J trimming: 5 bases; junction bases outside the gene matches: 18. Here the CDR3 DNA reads TGTGCCAGCAGCCTCCAAGGAGGACTAGCGGGCCCGGGCACGGAGACCCAGTACTTC. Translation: CASSLQGGLAGPGTETQYF.

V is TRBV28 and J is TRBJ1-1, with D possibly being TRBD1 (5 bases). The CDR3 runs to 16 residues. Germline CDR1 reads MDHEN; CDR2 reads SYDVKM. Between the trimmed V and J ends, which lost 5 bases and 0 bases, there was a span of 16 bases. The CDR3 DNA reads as TGTGCCAGCAGTCCGAGGGGAGGGACCCTGAACACTGAAGCTTTCTTT. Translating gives CASSPRGGTLNTEAFF.

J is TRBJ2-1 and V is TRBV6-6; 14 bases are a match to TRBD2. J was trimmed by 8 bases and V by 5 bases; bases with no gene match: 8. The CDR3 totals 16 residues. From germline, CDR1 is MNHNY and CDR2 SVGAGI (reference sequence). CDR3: CASSRLAGGLPDEQFF. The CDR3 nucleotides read TGTGCCAGCAGTCGACTAGCGGGGGGGCTTCCCGATGAGCAGTTCTTC.

CDR3: CASSSQGRNSPLHF. In DNA, the CDR3 is TGTGCCAGCAGCTCACAGGGGCGTAATTCACCCCTCCACTTT. The chain is built from TRBV7-2 and TRBJ1-6; 7 bases align to TRBD1. The V and J ends lost 4 bases and 6 bases, in that order; junction bases with no gene match: 3. Germline V gene data show CDR1 as SGHTA and CDR2 as FQGNSA. This CDR3 region has 14 residues.

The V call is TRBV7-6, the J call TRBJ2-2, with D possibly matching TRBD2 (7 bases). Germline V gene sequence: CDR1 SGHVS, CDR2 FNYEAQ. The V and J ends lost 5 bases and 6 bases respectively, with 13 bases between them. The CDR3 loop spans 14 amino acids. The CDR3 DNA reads TGTGCCAGCAGCCGCGGGGGCGGTTCCGGGGAGCTGTTTTTT. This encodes CASSRGGGSGELFF. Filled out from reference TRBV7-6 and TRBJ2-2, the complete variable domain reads GAGVSQSPRYKVTKRGQDVALRCDPISGHVSLYWYRQALGQGPEFLTYFNYEAQQDKSGLPNDRFSAERPEGSISTLTIQRTEQRDSAMYRCASSRGGGSGELFFGEGSRLTVL.

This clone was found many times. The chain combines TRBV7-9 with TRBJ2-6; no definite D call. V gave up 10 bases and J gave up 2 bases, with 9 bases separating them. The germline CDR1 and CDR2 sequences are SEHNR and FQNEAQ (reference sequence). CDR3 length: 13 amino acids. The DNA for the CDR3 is TGTGCCACCCATTCCCCTGGGGCCAACGTCCTGACTTTC. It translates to CATHSPGANVLTF.

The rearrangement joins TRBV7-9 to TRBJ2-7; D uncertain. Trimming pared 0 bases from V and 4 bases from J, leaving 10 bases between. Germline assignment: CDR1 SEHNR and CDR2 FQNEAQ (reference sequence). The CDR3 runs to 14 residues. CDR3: CASSLASPNYEQYF. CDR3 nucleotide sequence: TGTGCCAGCAGCTTAGCGTCCCCCAATTACGAGCAGTACTTC.

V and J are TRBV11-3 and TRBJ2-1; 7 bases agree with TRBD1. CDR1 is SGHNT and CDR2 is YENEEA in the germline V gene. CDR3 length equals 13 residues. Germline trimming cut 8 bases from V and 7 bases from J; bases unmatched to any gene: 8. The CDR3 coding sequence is TGTGCCAGCGAGGGGGCTAGGGAAAATGAGCAGTTCTTC. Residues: CASEGARENEQFF.

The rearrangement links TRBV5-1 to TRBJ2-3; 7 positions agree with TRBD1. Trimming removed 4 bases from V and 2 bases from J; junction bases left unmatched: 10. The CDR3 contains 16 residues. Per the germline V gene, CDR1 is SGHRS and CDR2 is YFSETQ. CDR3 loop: CASSARQGRTTDTQYF. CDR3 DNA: TGCGCCAGCAGCGCCAGACAGGGTCGGACCACAGATACGCAGTATTTT.

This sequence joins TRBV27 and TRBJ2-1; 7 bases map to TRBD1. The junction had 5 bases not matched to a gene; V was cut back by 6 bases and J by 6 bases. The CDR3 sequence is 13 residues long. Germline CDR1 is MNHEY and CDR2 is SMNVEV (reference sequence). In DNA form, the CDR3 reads TGTGCCAGCAGCCCACAGGGGCGCAATGAGCAGTTCTTC. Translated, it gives CASSPQGRNEQFF.